The rows below give T cell receptor beta chains drawn from one sample of a study of T cell responses to AZD1222 COVID-19 vaccine. TCRdb's copy holds only in-frame clones and misses some; the assay was immunoSEQ multiplex PCR. Of around 170,000 clones listed, more than 75% are singletons. The input for sequencing was peripheral blood, taken on day 0 of AZD1222 vaccination. The source of these receptors is an adult in good health. CDR3s include the opening cysteine and the closing phenylalanine or tryptophan. D genes are given only for firm matches. Clone size is given for some rows only: seen once, a few or many times, or a class if the clone is expanded.

NA,TRBV28,NA,TRBJ2-1,TGTGCCAGCAGTTTATTTACTTGGGCTAGCGTTACCTACAATGAGCAGTTCTTC,CASSLFTWASVTYNEQFF
TRBD1,TRBV5-1,NA,TRBJ2-1,TGCGCCAGCACTCAAGAGACAGGGGGGGTTCATGAGCAGTTCTTC,CASTQETGGVHEQFF
NA,TRBV12-3/TRBV12-4,NA,TRBJ2-3,TGTGCCAGCACTTCAGGGGGAGGTACGCAGTATTTT,CASTSGGGTQYF
NA,TRBV7-9,NA,TRBJ1-4,TGTGCCAGCAGGGGCCCAAATGAAAAACTGTTTTTT,CASRGPNEKLFF
TRBD1,TRBV24-1,NA,TRBJ2-2,TGTGCCACCAGTGATTCACAGGGGAAAGCATCCGGGGAGCTGTTTTTT,CATSDSQGKASGELFF
NA,TRBV6-1,NA,TRBJ2-7,TGTGCCAGCAGTGAAGGACAGCACTACGAGCAGTACTTC,CASSEGQHYEQYF
TRBD1,TRBV6-5,NA,TRBJ1-1,TGTGCCAGCAATGGAGAAGGGACAGGCGCAGCTTTCTTT,CASNGEGTGAAFF
TRBD1,TRBV19,NA,TRBJ2-7,TGTGCCAGTAGTTTAGGACAGGGGGCAACGGTTTACGAGCAGTACTTC,CASSLGQGATVYEQYF
TRBD1,TRBV4-1,NA,TRBJ2-7,TGCGCCAGCAGCCAAGGGGAACCCGGGACAGTCTACGAGCAGTACTTC,CASSQGEPGTVYEQYF
TRBD1,TRBV7-8,NA,TRBJ1-5,TGTGCCAGCCGCCCACGACAGGGGGGTCAGCCCCAGCATTTT,CASRPRQGGQPQHF
NA,TRBV5-4,NA,TRBJ1-1,TGTGCCAGCAGCGTACAGGGTGGGGGTAACACTGAAGCTTTCTTT,CASSVQGGGNTEAFF
TRBD1,TRBV7-6,once,TRBJ2-5,TGTGCCAGCAGCAGACAGGGGTCCGGGACCCAGTACTTC,CASSRQGSGTQYF
NA,TRBV6-6,once,TRBJ1-1,TGTGCCAGCCTGCCAGGGGTTCGCACTGAAGCTTTCTTT,CASLPGVRTEAFF
TRBD1,TRBV27,NA,TRBJ1-1,TGTGCCAGCAGCTGGACAGGGATGAACACTGAAGCTTTCTTT,CASSWTGMNTEAFF
NA,TRBV10-2,NA,TRBJ1-3,TGCGCCAGCAGTGAGTCGACACAGCTCGGCTTTTCTGGAAACACCATATATTTT,CASSESTQLGFSGNTIYF
NA,TRBV3-1/TRBV3-2,NA,TRBJ1-4,TGTGCCAGCAGCCAGGGGTCCGGGGGGGGGACGGAAAAACTGTTTTTT,CASSQGSGGGTEKLFF
TRBD1,TRBV27,NA,TRBJ2-1,TGTGCCAGCATCGCGGACAGGGACAATGAGCAGTTCTTC,CASIADRDNEQFF
NA,TRBV7-9,NA,TRBJ1-6,TGTGCCAGCAAGGCTCAGGGTTATAATTCACCCCTCCACTTT,CASKAQGYNSPLHF
TRBD1,TRBV25-1,NA,TRBJ1-4,TGTGCCAGCAGTGAAAGACAGGGTGGCGAAAAACTGTTTTTT,CASSERQGGEKLFF
NA,TRBV9,NA,TRBJ1-1,TGTGCCAGCAGCGTAGATTGGGGGGCTGAAGCTTTCTTT,CASSVDWGAEAFF
TRBD2,TRBV24-1,NA,TRBJ2-1,TGTGCCACCCAAGCGGGAGGTCCTAACAATGAGCAGTTCTTC,CATQAGGPNNEQFF
TRBD2,TRBV6-5,NA,TRBJ2-1,TGTGCCAGCAGTCTAGCGGGGGGTAACTTGAATGAGCAGTTCTTC,CASSLAGGNLNEQFF
NA,TRBV19,NA,TRBJ2-3,TGTGCCAGTACCATGGACGGGGGAGATACGCAGTATTTT,CASTMDGGDTQYF
NA,TRBV7-2,NA,TRBJ2-7,TGTGCCAGCAGCTTAGAGTGGTCAGCCCGATTCTCCTACGAGCAGTACTTC,CASSLEWSARFSYEQYF
NA,TRBV19,NA,TRBJ2-5,TGTGCCAGTAGTATATCAGGAAAGATAGAGACCCAGTACTTC,CASSISGKIETQYF
NA,TRBV9,NA,TRBJ2-7,TGTGCCAGCAGCGTAGAGGACAGCCCCTACGAGCAGTACTTC,CASSVEDSPYEQYF
NA,TRBV5-4,NA,TRBJ2-7,TGTGCCAGCAGCGGAATAGGGCGGAACGACGAGCAGTACTTC,CASSGIGRNDEQYF
NA,TRBV24-1,once,TRBJ2-1,TGTGCCACCAGTGGCCTCGTACACAATGAGCAGTTCTTC,CATSGLVHNEQFF
NA,TRBV12-5,NA,TRBJ2-7,TGTGCTAGTGGTTTGGTTCCCCCAGCGCCCCTCTACGAGCAGTACTTC,CASGLVPPAPLYEQYF
NA,TRBV11-3,NA,TRBJ2-2,TGTGCCAGCAGCTTAGCCAGCGGGGACAGGAGGCACACCGGGGAGCTGTTTTTT,CASSLASGDRRHTGELFF
TRBD2,TRBV27,once,TRBJ2-7,TGTGCCAGCAGTTTTCTACTAGCGGGAGGGCCTACCTACGAGCAGTACTTC,CASSFLLAGGPTYEQYF
TRBD2,TRBV7-8,NA,TRBJ2-5,TGTGCCAGCAGCTATGGGACTATCCAAGAGACCCAGTACTTC,CASSYGTIQETQYF
TRBD2,TRBV7-9,NA,TRBJ2-3,TGTGCCAGCAGCCGTACCATCGGAGCGGGAGGGCTCACAGATACGCAGTATTTT,CASSRTIGAGGLTDTQYF
TRBD1,TRBV6-5,NA,TRBJ2-7,TGTGCCAGCGGGACAGGGGGCGGTTACGAGCAGTACTTC,CASGTGGGYEQYF
NA,TRBV7-6,NA,TRBJ1-6,TGTGCCAGCAGCTTAGAAGGCCCGGGCTCTAATTCACCCCTCCACTTT,CASSLEGPGSNSPLHF
NA,TRBV5-1,NA,TRBJ2-7,TGCGCCAGCAGTCCCGGGTCCTACGAGCAGTACTTC,CASSPGSYEQYF
TRBD1,TRBV29-1,NA,TRBJ2-7,TGCAGCGTCGAACAGGGGGAACAACCTTACGAGCAGTACTTC,CSVEQGEQPYEQYF
NA,TRBV14,once,TRBJ2-1,TGTGCCAGCAACTCCCGGGCGCCCGACAATGAGCAGTTCTTC,CASNSRAPDNEQFF
NA,TRBV29-1,NA,TRBJ1-2,TGCAGCGTTGAAGACACCGAGGACAGAAACTATGGCTACACCTTC,CSVEDTEDRNYGYTF
TRBD2,TRBV6-1,NA,TRBJ2-7,TGTGCCAGCAGTGAGGGACTAGCGGGGGGCCTTACTACCTACGAGCAGTACTTC,CASSEGLAGGLTTYEQYF
NA,TRBV6-5,NA,TRBJ1-1,TGTGCCAGCAGTTTGGGTCCGGGGAACACTGAAGCTTTCTTT,CASSLGPGNTEAFF
TRBD2,TRBV27,NA,TRBJ2-7,TGTGCCAGCAGTTTTGTCCGGGAGGCAACCTACGAGCAGTACTTC,CASSFVREATYEQYF
NA,TRBV28,NA,TRBJ1-5,TGTGCCAGCAGTTCAGACATTTATAGCAATCAGCCCCAGCATTTT,CASSSDIYSNQPQHF
NA,TRBV7-8,NA,TRBJ2-5,TGTGCCAGCAGCTTAGTACTGAATCAAGAGACCCAGTACTTC,CASSLVLNQETQYF
NA,TRBV7-9,NA,TRBJ2-7,TGTGCCAGCGGTGAGGTTCAAGACGAGCAGTACTTC,CASGEVQDEQYF
NA,TRBV24-1,NA,TRBJ2-1,TGTGCCACCAGTGACCGGGGGACTCCCGGCAATGAGCAGTTCTTC,CATSDRGTPGNEQFF
NA,TRBV3-1/TRBV3-2,NA,TRBJ1-5,TGTGCCAGCAGCCAAGATACCCGGGGCAGGACCCAGCATTTT,CASSQDTRGRTQHF
TRBD1,TRBV2,NA,TRBJ2-7,TGTGCCAGCAACCCCCCCCAACAGGGGGATTCTTACGAGCAGTACTTC,CASNPPQQGDSYEQYF
NA,TRBV11-2,NA,TRBJ2-1,TGTGCCAGCAGCTTAGTTATAGGGCGTCCTAGTGAGCAGTTCTTC,CASSLVIGRPSEQFF
NA,TRBV27,NA,TRBJ2-7,TGTGCCAGCAGTTTAACACCCGAACAGGGAAGGGGTTACGAGCAGTACTTC,CASSLTPEQGRGYEQYF
TRBD2,TRBV19,NA,TRBJ2-2,TGTGCCAGTAGAAGGACTAGCGGGAACACCGGGGAGCTGTTTTTT,CASRRTSGNTGELFF
NA,TRBV28,NA,TRBJ2-7,TGTGCCAGCAGAATAGCCGGGACCGACTCCTACGAGCAGTACTTC,CASRIAGTDSYEQYF
NA,TRBV20-1,NA,TRBJ1-2,TGCAGTGCTAGTAGATCGGGTGGCTACACCTTC,CSASRSGGYTF
NA,TRBV9,NA,TRBJ1-1,TGTGCCAGCAGCGTAGCCCCCGCGGGGGATTTTACTGAAGCTTTCTTT,CASSVAPAGDFTEAFF
NA,TRBV10-2,NA,TRBJ2-7,TGCGCCAGCAGTGAGTCAGCCCGGGAGCAGTACTTC,CASSESAREQYF
TRBD1,TRBV7-9,NA,TRBJ1-3,TGTGCCAGCAGCTTACGACAGGGGGCAGCGAACTCTGGAAACACCATATATTTT,CASSLRQGAANSGNTIYF
TRBD1,TRBV19,NA,TRBJ1-1,TGTGCCAGTAGTAAGCCGACAGGGTCGGGCACTGAAGCTTTCTTT,CASSKPTGSGTEAFF
NA,TRBV4-3,NA,TRBJ1-5,TGCGCCAGCAGCCAAGATGCACGAGGGGGTAGCAATCAGCCCCAGCATTTT,CASSQDARGGSNQPQHF